The 10 T cell receptor beta chains below all came from one sample that was sequenced in a study of T cells in Graves' hyperthyroidism and ophthalmopathy. Amplification yielded TCR beta CDR3 regions, with RNA transcripts as the source. The HTBI primer set drove a first-round RT-PCR of the TCR CDR3. TCRdb processed the multiplex PCR reads anew with MiXCR; each CDR3 protein has one entry. The sample yields over 650,000 distinct CDR3 sequences, 45% seen once. The sequenced material came from peripheral blood or thyroid tissue (not recorded which). The receptor set was obtained from an adult man with Graves' disease, either hyperthyroidism or ophthalmopathy (not recorded which).

This clonotype was seen only a few times. This rearrangement joins TRBV19 to TRBJ2-6, with a possible D match to TRBD2 (6 bases). There are 17 residues in the CDR3. Germline loops: CDR1 LNHDA, CDR2 SQIVND (reference sequence). Trimming cost V 6 bases and J 0 bases, with 15 bases left between them. CDR3 nucleotide sequence: TGTGCCAGTAGCCTTGCTAGCGATAGCTCTGGGGCCAACGTCCTGACTTTC. This encodes CASSLASDSSGANVLTF.

Note on this clonotype: The junction departs from germline at one end; a sequencing error may be responsible. The gene calls are TRBV10-3 and TRBJ2-2; 8 bases line up with TRBD1. The CDR3 loop spans 17 amino acids. CDR1 and CDR2 (germline): ENHRY, SYGVKD. The CDR3 protein is CASSYRFRTGSSGELFF. CDR3 bases: TGTGCCAGCAGTTACAGATTTCGGACAGGGAGTTCCGGGGAGCTGTTTTTT.

This clonotype showed up just a few times. The chain carries TRBV29-1 and TRBJ2-2; no clear D gene. There are 12 residues in the CDR3. Germline assignment: CDR1 SQVTM and CDR2 ANQGSEA. The germline V and J ends were trimmed by 7 bases and 4 bases, with 10 bases remaining between them. The chain's CDR3 is CSGTKSTGELFF. CDR3 DNA: TGCAGCGGTACGAAAAGCACCGGGGAGCTGTTTTTT.

This sequence joins TRBV20-1 and TRBJ2-7; D may be TRBD1 (6 bases). CDR3 length equals 15 residues. V was trimmed by 0 bases and J by 3 bases, leaving 15 bases between them. Per the germline V gene, CDR1 is DFQATT and CDR2 is SNEGSKA (reference sequence). The CDR3 protein is CSARDGVGRGYEQYF. The CDR3 DNA is TGCAGTGCTAGAGACGGGGTGGGCAGGGGCTACGAGCAGTACTTC.

Here the CDR3 reads CATADNQPQHF. DNA for the CDR3: TGTGCCACGGCCGATAATCAGCCCCAGCATTTT. This chain joins TRBV12-3 or TRBV12-4 and TRBJ1-5; D not resolved. The CDR3 runs to 11 residues. The V gene lost 10 bases and the J gene lost 4 bases, with 8 bases spanning the gap.

This clonotype was recorded many times. This chain links TRBV9 with TRBJ1-2; D uncertain. The CDR3 length is 11 residues. Germline values: CDR1 SGDLS, CDR2 YYNGEE. Deletions cut 4 bases from V and 7 bases from J, with 8 bases between. The DNA for the CDR3 is TGTGCCAGCAGCAAGGCTGGTGGCTACACCTTC. It yields the protein CASSKAGGYTF.

The table lists this clonotype with a count of one. A read error may be the cause here, since a much bigger clone is one base away. The chain is built from TRBV7-9 and TRBJ2-7; TRBD1 matches 9 bases. V lost 4 bases, J lost 5 bases, and 6 bases stayed unmatched. CDR1 SEHNR and CDR2 FQNEAQ come from the germline V gene (reference sequence). The CDR3 runs 14 residues. CDR3 protein: CASSCRDRAHEQYF. In DNA, the CDR3 is TGTGCCAGCAGCTGCCGGGACAGGGCCCACGAGCAGTACTTC.

V usage is TRBV7-2 and J usage is TRBJ1-6; 8 bases align to TRBD1. J was trimmed by 9 bases and V by 5 bases; bases with no gene match: 15. Germline CDR1 SGHTA, CDR2 FQGNSA. The CDR3 consists of 17 residues. CDR3 DNA sequence: TGTGCCAGCAGCCAAGAGGTGTCAGGGGGCTCAGGTTCACCCCTCCACTTT. This codes for CASSQEVSGGSGSPLHF.

In this sample, this clonotype turned up a few times. V and J are TRBV20-1 and TRBJ2-7; D is unclear. The CDR3 consists of 15 residues. Trimming left V 0 bases short and J 0 bases short, with 12 bases between. Per germline, CDR1 DFQATT and CDR2 SNEGSKA (reference sequence). Here the CDR3 DNA reads TGCAGTGCTAGAGATACAGAGACGCCCTCCTACGAGCAGTACTTC. It translates to CSARDTETPSYEQYF.

The chain is built from TRBV6-6 and TRBJ2-6; no clear D. V was clipped by 5 bases and J by 1 base, with 9 bases between them. Germline V CDR1 and CDR2: MNHNY, SVGAGI (reference sequence). The CDR3 consists of 15 residues. CDR3 coding DNA: TGTGCCAGCAGTCCCCTTCCGTCTGGGGCCAACGTCCTGACTTTC. Translated, it gives CASSPLPSGANVLTF.